This T cell receptor beta chain was found in a study of control samples from healthy donors and cancer patients. Data came from immunoSEQ multiplex PCR; TCRdb stores just in-frame clones and leaves some out. The sample holds more than 100,000 clones; 80% to 95% are singletons and the top ten take about 2.6%. Looked up from germline, CDR1 is SEHNR and CDR2 is FQNEAQ (reference sequence). CDR3 length: 12 amino acids. V lost 5 bases to trimming and J lost 4 bases, with 5 bases between them. Sequencing was carried out using blood. This clonotype was obtained from a man aged 18 to 30 in good health. The chain combines TRBV7-9 with TRBJ2-2, with D uncertain. In nucleotides, the CDR3 is TGTGCCAGCAGCCGGATCACCGGGGAGCTGTTTTTT. It specifies CASSRITGELFF.